This TCR beta chain was identified in a study of control samples from healthy donors and cancer patients. The V gene's germline CDR1 is KGHSY and CDR2 FQNENV. With 5 bases removed from V and 7 bases from J, the gap between germline ends came to 12 bases. This CDR3 spans 13 amino acids. Only in-frame clones appear in the TCRdb table, and some are missing; sequencing was by immunoSEQ multiplex PCR. This table holds more than 95,000 clones, about 88% found once. The sequenced material came from blood. The TCR sequence derives from a man younger than 35 in good health. The chain employs TRBV16 and TRBJ2-1; D is perhaps TRBD2 (5 bases). DNA of the CDR3: TGTGCCAGCAGCTCTGGGCAGCGGAATGAGCAGTTCTTC. Its translation: CASSSGQRNEQFF.